These 24 T cell receptor beta chains were sequenced from one sample in a study of CD8+CD57+ T cells in acquired aplastic anemia. Genomic DNA acted as the template from which TCR beta VDJ combination and CDR3 sequence profiling were carried out. A single record per CDR3 protein comes from TCRdb applying MiXCR to the reads. The table lists hundreds of thousands of distinct CDR3 sequences, under 80% of them singletons. Input material: sorted CD4+, CD8+, or CD8+CD57+ T cells (not recorded which) from PBMCs. The origin of the receptors is a human donor in good health, serving as a control.

This clonotype was found many times. This chain uses TRBV7-3 with TRBJ2-2; D might be TRBD2 (6 bases). Trimming removed 5 bases from V and 4 bases from J, with 17 bases in between. The germline gives CDR1 SGHTA, CDR2 FQGTGA. CDR3 length equals 16 residues. This CDR3 is CASSILPSAGTGELFF. The CDR3 DNA reads as TGTGCCAGCAGCATCCTTCCTAGCGCGGGCACCGGGGAGCTGTTTTTT.

This rearrangement joins TRBV20-1 to TRBJ1-1; D unclear. V was trimmed by 4 bases and J by 1 base, leaving 7 bases between them. This CDR3 has 12 residues. CDR1 DFQATT and CDR2 SNEGSKA come from the germline V gene (reference sequence). The CDR3 is CSATRGNTEAFF. The CDR3 nucleotides are TGCAGTGCTACTCGGGGGAACACTGAAGCTTTCTTT.

V is TRBV24-1 and J is TRBJ2-3; 10 nucleotides line up with TRBD1. The CDR3 loop spans 16 amino acids. The V segment lost 3 bases and the J segment 2 bases; nucleotides outside the gene matches: 4. Germline values: CDR1 KGHDR, CDR2 SFDVKD. Written as DNA, the CDR3 is TGTGCCACCAGTGATGCCGGGACAGGGGTCACAGATACGCAGTATTTT. Translation: CATSDAGTGVTDTQYF.

In regard to this clonotype: The conserved closing phenylalanine or tryptophan is absent in this CDR3, likely reflecting a read error. No DNA is shown, since the ends of the CDR3 on it are uncertain; the CDR3 is the one TCRdb lists. The J gene is TRBJ1-6, the V gene TRBV7-2. The CDR3 is 13 residues long, ends included. Looked up from germline, CDR1 is SGHTA and CDR2 is FQGNSA. The CDR3 reads CASSFDLVSPYQS.

As regards this clonotype: At one of its ends the junction is not consistent with the germline gene, which may arise from a read error. The chain combines TRBV7-9 with TRBJ1-6; D remains ambiguous. Germline V gene lookup returns CDR1 SEHNR and CDR2 FQNEAQ (reference sequence). The CDR3 runs to 13 residues. This chain's CDR3 is CASSLIGPEHEQF. CDR3 DNA: TGTGCCAGCAGCTTAATTGGCCCAGAGCATGAGCAGTTC.

This chain uses TRBV24-1 with TRBJ1-2, with D perhaps TRBD1 (5 bases). The CDR3 covers 14 residues. The V end lost 0 bases, the J end lost 8 bases, and 12 bases lay between the germline ends. Per germline, CDR1 KGHDR and CDR2 SFDVKD. CDR3 DNA sequence: TGTGCCACCAGTGATTTGCGGCAGGGAAAGGGCTACACCTTC. Translation gives CATSDLRQGKGYTF.

This clonotype was found many times. This chain connects TRBV7-2 to TRBJ2-3; D gene unclear. Deletions cut 4 bases from V and 4 bases from J, with 21 bases between. This CDR3 is 17 amino acids long. Germline V gene sequence: CDR1 SGHTA, CDR2 FQGNSA. Written as DNA, the CDR3 is TGTGCCAGCAGCTCAAGGAAAGGACGGAGTGCCTCAGATACGCAGTATTTT. It codes for CASSSRKGRSASDTQYF.

This chain uses TRBV19 with TRBJ2-2; 9 nucleotides agree with TRBD1. Trimming cost V 6 bases and J 7 bases; bases outside gene matches: 6. The CDR3 has 14 residues. Germline lookup yields CDR1 LNHDA and CDR2 SQIVND (reference sequence). CDR3 DNA sequence: TGTGCCAGTAGAGGGACAGGGCAGGTCGGGGAGCTGTTTTTT. It is translated as CASRGTGQVGELFF.

A remark on this clonotype: The germline gene is not matched at one end of the junction; a read error may be the cause. V and J are TRBV14 and TRBJ1-6; D call uncertain. This CDR3 has 12 residues. Germline V gene data show CDR1 as SGHDN and CDR2 as FVKESK. CDR3 loop: CASSRITETLHF. The CDR3 DNA sequence: TGTGCCAGCAGCAGGATTACAGAAACGCTCCATTTT.

This clonotype has ten or more counts. The germline gene is not matched at one end of the junction; a read error may be the cause. The J gene is TRBJ1-3, the V gene TRBV15; possibly TRBD1 for D (5 bases). The germline V gene encodes CDR1 LNHNV and CDR2 YYDKDF (reference sequence). CDR3 length equals 13 residues. The CDR3 DNA reads as TGTGCCACCAGCAGAGATATTGGGGCCGGGATAGATTTT. Encoded protein: CATSRDIGAGIDF.

On this clonotype: Because the CDR3 is missing its conserved closing phenylalanine or tryptophan, this is likely a read error. No DNA is shown, since the ends of the CDR3 on it are uncertain; the CDR3 is the one TCRdb lists. CDR3 region: CASSFLGSKPQQQ. This rearrangement joins TRBV11-2 to TRBJ1-5. The CDR3 adds up to 13 amino acids, both ends counted. Germline CDR1 and CDR2: SGHAT and FQNNGV.

Concerning this clonotype itself: The CDR3 end shows no conserved phenylalanine or tryptophan, and so a read error is likely. The limits of the CDR3 on the DNA are not certain, so only TCRdb's listed CDR3 is given. The chain is built from TRBV27 and TRBJ2-7; TRBD2, the D gene given by the table, was not confirmed from the DNA. Germline values: CDR1 MNHEY, CDR2 SMNVEV (reference sequence). The CDR3 comprises 14 residues, both ends counted. The CDR3 sequence: CATRHGMAGGHRNA.

The chain has TRBV20-1 and TRBJ1-5; 9 bases align to TRBD1. Germline assignment: CDR1 DFQATT and CDR2 SNEGSKA (reference sequence). There are 14 residues in the CDR3. Trimming removed 4 bases from V and 8 bases from J; junction bases left unmatched: 9. CDR3 protein: CSATDRQGGKPQHF. The CDR3 bases are TGCAGTGCTACCGACAGACAGGGGGGAAAGCCCCAGCATTTT.

The V call is TRBV12-3 or TRBV12-4, the J call TRBJ1-2; the match to TRBD1 covers 8 bases. V was clipped by 6 bases and J by 5 bases; unmatched bases: 8. The CDR3 runs to 14 residues. Here the CDR3 DNA reads TGTGCCAGCAGCGTCGGGACAGGCGAATATGGCTACACCTTC. Amino acids: CASSVGTGEYGYTF.

This clonotype was counted once. The chain uses TRBV7-6 and TRBJ1-6; tentatively, D is TRBD1 (5 bases). Looked up from germline, CDR1 is SGHVS and CDR2 is FNYEAQ. This CDR3 contains 15 residues. The germline V and J ends were trimmed by 4 bases and 14 bases, with 21 bases remaining between them. CDR3 DNA: TGTGCCAGCAGCTACCGAGGGGAGACAGACACGTCCCTCCACTTT. It codes for CASSYRGETDTSLHF.

This clonotype was seen only once. This CDR3 fails to terminate in the conserved phenylalanine or tryptophan, so it likely reflects a read error. The DNA is left out, because the CDR3 cannot be placed on it with certainty; the CDR3 is given as TCRdb lists it. This chain uses TRBV9 with TRBJ1-1; the listed D gene, TRBD1, was not tested against the DNA. CDR1 SGDLS and CDR2 YYNGEE come from the germline V gene. From its first to its last residue, the CDR3 has 13 amino acids. The CDR3: CASSTRPNTTSNV.

This clonotype was observed once. The chain uses TRBV20-1 and TRBJ1-3; no reliable D call. The CDR3 consists of 12 residues. The germline V gene encodes CDR1 DFQATT and CDR2 SNEGSKA (reference sequence). Trimming cost V 7 bases and J 12 bases, with 19 bases left between them. The DNA of the CDR3 is TGCAGTGTTTATGCGCCCGGGCACCACATATATTTT. This translates into CSVYAPGHHIYF.

V gene TRBV24-1 combines with J gene TRBJ1-1; no reliable D call. Germline CDR1 reads KGHDR; CDR2 reads SFDVKD. This CDR3 has 12 residues. Trimming left V 0 bases short and J 8 bases short, with 6 bases between. The CDR3 spells CATSDLSSEAFF. The CDR3 nucleotides read TGTGCCACCAGTGATTTGAGCAGCGAAGCTTTCTTT.

The chain recombines TRBV9 with TRBJ2-2, with D perhaps TRBD1 or TRBD2 (5 bases each). The CDR3 is 15 amino acids. CDR1 is SGDLS and CDR2 is YYNGEE in the germline V gene. V was trimmed by 4 bases and J by 13 bases, leaving 23 bases between them. The CDR3 is CASSWIYGDPKLLFF. The CDR3 DNA reads TGTGCCAGCAGCTGGATTTACGGGGACCCGAAGCTGCTGTTTTTT.

Of note for this clonotype: At one end the junction does not follow the germline gene, possibly because of a read error. This chain uses TRBV7-3 with TRBJ2-5, with a possible D match to TRBD1 (6 bases). The CDR3 consists of 15 residues. The germline CDR1 and CDR2 sequences are SGHTA and FQGTGA. DNA of the CDR3: TGCGCCAGCAGCTGGGTGACAGGAGGAAAAGAGACCCAGTACTTC. It is translated as CASSWVTGGKETQYF.

Regarding this clonotype: Without the conserved terminal phenylalanine or tryptophan, this CDR3 likely stems from a read error. The DNA is omitted, as the CDR3 cannot be located on it reliably, and the CDR3 follows TCRdb's listing. V and J are TRBV7-6 and TRBJ1-1. The CDR3 is made up of 13 amino acids, end residues included. Germline V CDR1 and CDR2: SGHVS, FNYEAQ. CDR3 region: CASSVVEAGGSYI.

The V call is TRBV5-1, the J call TRBJ2-7; maybe TRBD1 (5 bases). The V and J ends lost 2 bases and 2 bases respectively, with 8 bases between them. CDR3 size: 13 residues. The germline V gene encodes CDR1 SGHRS and CDR2 YFSETQ. The CDR3 reads CASSFDSAYEQYF. The CDR3 coding sequence is TGCGCCAGCAGCTTCGACAGCGCCTACGAGCAGTACTTC.

This clonotype has just one count. The chain combines TRBV29-1 with TRBJ1-1; D remains unclear. Trimming removed 5 bases from V and 2 bases from J, with 12 bases in between. The CDR3 sequence is 13 residues long. The germline gives CDR1 SQVTM, CDR2 ANQGSEA. As DNA, the CDR3 is TGCAGCGTTCGCAGGAACACTAACACTGAAGCTTTCTTT. Its protein product is CSVRRNTNTEAFF.

This clonotype was recorded many times. This sequence joins TRBV19 and TRBJ1-2; 8 bases map to TRBD1. Germline-derived CDR1 and CDR2 are LNHDA and SQIVND (reference sequence). The V and J ends lost 5 bases and 2 bases, in that order; junction bases with no gene match: 7. The CDR3 loop spans 15 amino acids. CDR3 sequence (DNA): TGTGCCAGTAGTTTTACGACAGGGGTGAACTATGGCTACACCTTC. The encoded protein is CASSFTTGVNYGYTF.